This T cell receptor beta chain was recovered during a study of regulatory T cells in long-lasting Graves disease. This clonotype was counted many times. The antigen is not known. Study results and limitations: Only peripheral blood was studied, not thyroid tissue. Patients with persistent disease showed a bias toward TRBV28, TRBJ1-2 and TRBJ2-5.

For TCR beta, libraries came from iRepertoire HTBI primers and Arm-PCR of CDR3 regions. TCRdb recomputed calls from the multiplex PCR reads with MiXCR, one row per CDR3 protein. In the table there are some 450,000 distinct CDR3 sequences, 20% to 25% of which are singletons. Regarding time point: persistent/refractory GD, antithyroid drugs over 5 years with positive TRAb. The TCR library was made from RNA that had been extracted from PBMCs in TRIzol. The authors drew patients from an endocrinology department in Xi'an, China. V lost 6 bases and J lost 0; bases outside the gene matches: 4. This CDR3 contains 14 residues. Germline assignment: CDR1 SNHLY and CDR2 FYNNEI.

The TCR was taken from a female donor with Graves disease. The chain couples TRBV2 to TRBJ2-7, with 8 bases aligning to TRBD1. This specimen was peripheral blood mononuclear cells (PBMCs), taken when the disease was refractory, from a patient treated with antithyroid drugs. The CDR3 DNA is TGTGCCAGCAGGGACAGGGCCTTCTCCTACGAGCAGTACTTC. It encodes CASRDRAFSYEQYF.